This is a list of T cell receptor beta chains from one sample in a study of blood T cell repertoires in COVID-19. Sequenced by immunoSEQ multiplex PCR; TCRdb stores in-frame clones only, minus some. The data show 110,000 to 150,000 clones, approximately 78% seen once. The sequenced sample consisted of PBMCs or T cells enriched from blood (not recorded which). The receptors shown here come from a woman aged 45-65 years who had recovered from COVID-19. The CDR3 runs from the conserved cysteine through the conserved F or W. D genes are given only for firm matches. Clone sizes are given selectively: once, few, many, or a class where the clone is expanded.

V gene	clone size	D gene	J gene	CDR3 DNA	CDR3 protein
TRBV5-4	NA	NA	TRBJ2-7	TGTGCCAGCAGTCCCGAGGAGGTAGCGCGGGAGCAGTACTTC	CASSPEEVAREQYF
TRBV7-3	NA	NA	TRBJ2-3	TGTGCCAGCAGCTACGCGGTATCGACAGATACGCAGTATTTT	CASSYAVSTDTQYF
TRBV19	NA	NA	TRBJ1-3	TGTGCCAGTAGTGGACAGACGGGAAACACCATATATTTT	CASSGQTGNTIYF
TRBV6-2/TRBV6-3	NA	TRBD2	TRBJ2-2	TGTGCCAGCAGTTACTCGAGGCTAGCGGGGGCGAACACCGGGGAGCTGTTTTTT	CASSYSRLAGANTGELFF
TRBV21-1	NA	NA	TRBJ1-5	TGTGCCAGCAGCTTAGGCAATCAGCCCCAGCATTTT	CASSLGNQPQHF
TRBV14	NA	NA	TRBJ1-4	TGTGCCAGCAGCCAAGGCTTTGCCGCGACTAATGAAAAACTGTTTTTT	CASSQGFAATNEKLFF
TRBV23-1	many	NA	TRBJ1-1	TGCGCCAGCAGTCACTGGAGACCGAACACTGAAGCTTTCTTT	CASSHWRPNTEAFF
TRBV28	NA	NA	TRBJ1-5	TGTGCCAGCAGTCCCGGGGGTATGTCTGATCAGCCCCAGCATTTT	CASSPGGMSDQPQHF
TRBV30	once	NA	TRBJ1-3	TGTGCCTGGACAGGATGGGGGCACGGAAACACCATATATTTT	CAWTGWGHGNTIYF
TRBV27	NA	NA	TRBJ1-4	TGTGCCAGCAGATCGCAGGGGAGAGGGGACGAAAAACTGTTTTTT	CASRSQGRGDEKLFF
TRBV2	NA	NA	TRBJ2-4	TGTGCCAGCAGTGCGGACAGCCAAGCCAAAAACATTCAGTACTTC	CASSADSQAKNIQYF
TRBV6-5	NA	TRBD2	TRBJ2-1	TGTGCCAGCTATGAGACTAGCCGCGCAATTAAGCAGTTCTTC	CASYETSRAIKQFF
TRBV11-2	NA	TRBD1	TRBJ2-2	TGTGCCAGCAGCCGGGACAGGGGGGGGCTGTTTTTT	CASSRDRGGLFF
TRBV25-1	NA	TRBD1	TRBJ1-6	TGTGCCAGCAGTGAATATGGGGACAGTTACTCACCCCTCCACTTT	CASSEYGDSYSPLHF
TRBV5-1	NA	NA	TRBJ2-4	TGCGCCAGCAGCTCAGGGGGGAGGCTAGCCAAAAACATTCAGTACTTC	CASSSGGRLAKNIQYF
TRBV13	NA	TRBD2	TRBJ2-5	TGTGCCAGCAGCCCTAGCGGGGGGGCGACGGAGACCCAGTACTTC	CASSPSGGATETQYF
TRBV25-1	NA	NA	TRBJ1-1	TGTGCCAGCAGTGAATATCTATCTCGGGGGAATAGAGCTTTCTTT	CASSEYLSRGNRAFF
TRBV7-7	NA	NA	TRBJ2-2	TGTGCCAGCAGCTTAAGTCCGGGCCGGGACGGGGAGCTGTTTTTT	CASSLSPGRDGELFF
TRBV6-1	NA	NA	TRBJ1-1	TGTGCCAGCAGTGAAAATGGGAGCCACGATGAAGCTTTCTTT	CASSENGSHDEAFF
TRBV5-1	NA	NA	TRBJ2-7	TGCGCCAGCAGCTTGAGAGCCCTTGGCTCCTACGAGCAGTACTTC	CASSLRALGSYEQYF
TRBV5-1	NA	NA	TRBJ1-1	TGCGCCAGCAGCTTGCTACAGGCGAACACTGAAGCTTTCTTT	CASSLLQANTEAFF
TRBV20-1	NA	NA	TRBJ2-3	TGCAGTGCTAGTTATGTGAGGGAAGATACGCAGTATTTT	CSASYVREDTQYF
TRBV5-1	NA	NA	TRBJ2-2	TGCGCCAGCAGCCCACAGGGAGACTCCGGGGAGCTGTTTTTT	CASSPQGDSGELFF
TRBV10-2	once	TRBD1	TRBJ1-4	TGCGCCAGCAGTTTACACGGGACAGGGGCTGAAAAACTGTTTTTT	CASSLHGTGAEKLFF
TRBV28	NA	NA	TRBJ2-7	TGTGCCAGCAACGGGCAGGGCTCCTACGAGCAGTACTTC	CASNGQGSYEQYF
TRBV19	NA	TRBD1	TRBJ2-5	TGTGCCAGTAGACCCCCCGGGACAGGGACCGAGACCCAGTACTTC	CASRPPGTGTETQYF
TRBV28	NA	TRBD1	TRBJ1-4	TGTGCCAGCAGTTCGGGACAGGGGTATGAAAAACTGTTTTTT	CASSSGQGYEKLFF
TRBV2	NA	NA	TRBJ2-3	TGTGCCAGCAGTTTAGGCACAGATACGCAGTATTTT	CASSLGTDTQYF
TRBV11-1	NA	TRBD2	TRBJ2-1	TGTGCCAGCAGCTTGTTAGCGGGCACGTACAATGAGCAGTTCTTC	CASSLLAGTYNEQFF
TRBV28	NA	NA	TRBJ2-3	TGTGCCAGCCTGCCGCAGGCTCGCACAGATACGCAGTATTTT	CASLPQARTDTQYF
TRBV7-9	NA	TRBD2	TRBJ2-3	TGTGCCAGCAGCTTAGCCCTAGCGGGGGGTTACTATACGCAGTATTTT	CASSLALAGGYYTQYF
TRBV6-5	NA	NA	TRBJ1-1	TGTGCCAGCAGTAGGGGTTTTTACGAAGCTTTCTTT	CASSRGFYEAFF
TRBV4-2	NA	TRBD2	TRBJ2-2	TGTGCCAGCAGCCAAGCGAGCGGGGGCCATTGGACCGGGGAGCTGTTTTTT	CASSQASGGHWTGELFF
TRBV7-9	few	TRBD2	TRBJ2-7	TGTGCCAGCAGCCCTGCGACTAGCGGGGACGAGCAGTACTTC	CASSPATSGDEQYF
TRBV2	once	TRBD1	TRBJ2-6	TGTGCCAGCAGCCCAGGGACAGGGGGCTCTGGGGCCAACGTCCTGACTTTC	CASSPGTGGSGANVLTF
TRBV28	NA	NA	TRBJ1-2	TGTGCCAGCACTCCTTCCGTGGCTTATGGCTACACCTTC	CASTPSVAYGYTF
TRBV11-2	few	NA	TRBJ1-2	TGTGCCAGCAGCTTGGGAGGCTCGATCGATGGCTACACCTTC	CASSLGGSIDGYTF
TRBV19	NA	TRBD1	TRBJ1-5	TGTGCCAGTAGAACCACGGGGACAGGGGGGAGTAATCAGCCCCAGCATTTT	CASRTTGTGGSNQPQHF
TRBV6-5	NA	NA	TRBJ2-2	TGTGCCAGTAAGGTGGACAGTCCCGGGGAGCTGTTTTTT	CASKVDSPGELFF
TRBV7-9	medium-sized	NA	TRBJ1-5	TGTGCCAGCAGCTTAGCTCAGGGTCCCAATCAGCCCCAGCATTTT	CASSLAQGPNQPQHF
TRBV19	NA	NA	TRBJ1-2	TGTGCCACCTCCACCGGTCGCTTCAATTTTAACTATGGCTACACCTTC	CATSTGRFNFNYGYTF
TRBV28	NA	NA	TRBJ1-1	TGTGCCAGCAGGTCCAGCGGCACTGAAGCTTTCTTT	CASRSSGTEAFF
TRBV7-9	NA	TRBD1	TRBJ1-2	TGTGCCAGCAGCTTAGGGCCTGACAGGGTCTATGGCTACACCTTC	CASSLGPDRVYGYTF
TRBV5-1	NA	NA	TRBJ1-6	TGCGCCAGCAGCTCGTTGGACAGCTCCTATAATTCACCCCTCCACTTT	CASSSLDSSYNSPLHF
TRBV18	NA	TRBD1	TRBJ1-6	TGTGCCAGCTCACCACTGCAGGACAGGAGGAATTCACCCCTCCACTTT	CASSPLQDRRNSPLHF
TRBV11-2	few	TRBD1	TRBJ1-2	TGTGCCAGCAGCCAACAGGGGTTCTATGGCTACACCTTC	CASSQQGFYGYTF
TRBV19	NA	TRBD2	TRBJ2-1	TGTGCCAGTAGTTCATCTAGCGGGGGGGCGGATGAGCAGTTCTTC	CASSSSSGGADEQFF
TRBV29-1	NA	TRBD1	TRBJ2-5	TGCAGCGTTGGGGGACAGGAGGTTTTGACCCAGTACTTC	CSVGGQEVLTQYF
TRBV9	NA	NA	TRBJ2-1	TGTGCCAGCAGCCCCGGTGGGGGGTACAATGAGCAGTTCTTC	CASSPGGGYNEQFF
TRBV5-6	NA	NA	TRBJ1-4	TGTGCCAGCAGCTCTGGACAGACATCAACTAATGAAAAACTGTTTTTT	CASSSGQTSTNEKLFF
TRBV4-1	NA	NA	TRBJ1-1	TGCGCCAGCAGCCAAGATCCAGGAGGGTTCAGTACTGAAGCTTTCTTT	CASSQDPGGFSTEAFF
TRBV2	NA	TRBD1	TRBJ1-2	TGTGCCAGCAGTGGGGACAGGGGAGGTGGCTACACCTTC	CASSGDRGGGYTF
TRBV12-3/TRBV12-4	few	NA	TRBJ1-1	TGTGCCAGCGGAATACAGACAGGTCATGGAGCTTTCTTT	CASGIQTGHGAFF
TRBV4-1	NA	NA	TRBJ2-3	TGCGCCAGCAGCTCCCAGGGAGGGGGGCCCACAGATACGCAGTATTTT	CASSSQGGGPTDTQYF
TRBV15	NA	TRBD2	TRBJ2-1	TGTGCCACCAGCAGAGTAATAGCGGGGGACAATGAGCAGTTCTTC	CATSRVIAGDNEQFF
TRBV3-1/TRBV3-2	NA	NA	TRBJ2-2	TGTGCCAGCAGCCAAGATTGGGGGGGCCGGGAGCTGTTTTTT	CASSQDWGGRELFF
TRBV7-9	NA	NA	TRBJ1-1	TGTGCCAGCAGCTTGACGACAGGTTTGACTGAAGCTTTCTTT	CASSLTTGLTEAFF